A selection of T cell receptor beta chains follows, all from one sample in a study of blood T cell repertoires in COVID-19. Assay: immunoSEQ multiplex PCR; the TCRdb copy retains only in-frame clones and omits some. The sample consists of 140,000 to 150,000 clones, less than 90% of them appearing once. Specimen: PBMCs or T cells enriched from blood (not recorded which). All receptors come from a woman aged 50 to 60 who had been exposed to COVID-19. The CDR3 runs from the conserved cysteine through the conserved F or W. Fields, in order: V gene, CDR3 length, J gene, D gene, CDR3 protein. The D gene is left open where the match is weak.

>TRBV23-1|15|TRBJ2-6|-
CASTGIESGANVLTF
>TRBV6-6|14|TRBJ1-1|-
CASSWEVQNTEAFF
>TRBV7-2|15|TRBJ1-4|-
CASSLRRGGTEKLFF
>TRBV15|16|TRBJ2-3|-
CATSRDLAGSTDTQYF
>TRBV5-4|16|TRBJ1-2|TRBD1
CASSSGDRFSIDGYTF
>TRBV21-1|18|TRBJ2-5|-
CASPAKAVRSGGQETQYF
>TRBV19|15|TRBJ2-1|TRBD2
CASSIAGGPANEQFF
>TRBV15|19|TRBJ1-4|-
CATSRDRGWETSPSEKLFF
>TRBV29-1|16|TRBJ1-1|-
CSVEDAVGVMNTEAFF
>TRBV7-6|15|TRBJ2-5|TRBD1
CASSSLSGQKETQYF
>TRBV19|17|TRBJ1-1|TRBD1
CASSIGTGGPLNTEAFF
>TRBV6-2/TRBV6-3|15|TRBJ2-1|TRBD2
CASRYRGRPNNEQFF
>TRBV5-4|13|TRBJ1-2|TRBD1
CASSLQGARGYTF
>TRBV6-5|16|TRBJ2-7|-
CASSYISRDTSYEQYF
>TRBV5-1|17|TRBJ2-5|TRBD2
CASSPPGLAPGQEAQYF
>TRBV27|15|TRBJ2-1|TRBD2
CASTPGGTPYNEQFF
>TRBV7-8|14|TRBJ1-1|TRBD1
CASREQGGNTEAFF
>TRBV5-1|15|TRBJ1-1|TRBD1
CASSSVQGRNTEAFF
>TRBV5-1|15|TRBJ2-5|TRBD1
CASSPRLGDSGTQYF
>TRBV29-1|12|TRBJ1-2|TRBD1
CSGDMTGAGYTF
>TRBV6-5|13|TRBJ2-4|-
CASSARGRNIQYF
>TRBV11-3|15|TRBJ2-5|TRBD1
CASSPGQGVEETQYF
>TRBV9|13|TRBJ2-4|-
CASSPPNKNIQYF